The 30 T cell receptor beta chains below come from one sample, sequenced in a study of T cell clonality in common variable immunodeficiency. Study outcomes and limitations: Reportedly, TCR beta sequences from common variable immunodeficiency showed fewer deletions and N-nucleotide insertions.

Their specific antigens are unknown. Clones were read by immunoSEQ multiplex PCR, and TCRdb kept only the in-frame ones, dropping some. The table lists some 11,000 clones, with no singletons. The sequenced material came from peripheral blood mononuclear cells. Every receptor here comes from a human donor with common variable immunodeficiency.

This clone is medium-sized by share. The covered CDR3 bases are TGCAGCGTAAGCGGCCCGTCGGGACAGGGCTACAATGAG. Amino acids: CSVSGPSGQGYNE. The entire CDR3 protein is CSVSGPSGQGYNEQFF. The V and J genes are TRBV29-1 and TRBJ2-1; 9 positions agree with TRBD1. Read sequence stops 3 residues before the CDR3 end, and the germline J gene provides the missing end. Trimming at V came to 6 bases and at J to 3 bases, leaving 12 bases not matched to a gene. The CDR3 extends over 16 amino acids. Looked up from germline, CDR1 is SQVTM and CDR2 is ANQGSEA.

Many counts were recorded for this clone. The read halts 3 residues ahead of the CDR3 end, with the missing end drawn from the germline J gene. The chain is built from TRBV7-7 and TRBJ2-5; 8 nucleotides align to TRBD1. V was pared by 5 bases and J by 5 bases, with 13 bases of the junction left unmatched. This CDR3 comprises 16 residues. Germline lookup yields CDR1 SSHAT and CDR2 FNYEAQ (reference sequence). Here the CDR3 reads CASSQGLDRVRETQYF. The covered CDR3 bases are TGTGCCAGCAGCCAAGGTCTGGACAGGGTGAGGGAGACC. The full variable domain, in which reference TRBV7-7 and TRBJ2-5 provide the parts outside the CDR3, is GAGVSQSPRYKVTKRGQDVTLRCDPISSHATLYWYQQALGQGPEFLTYFNYEAQPDKSGLPSDRFSAERPEGSISTLTIQRTEQRDSAMYRCASSQGLDRVRETQYFGPGTRLLVL.

Concerning this clone itself: The CDR3 is cut off 3 residues early in the read; its end comes from the germline J gene. This chain joins TRBV7-9 and TRBJ1-1; unclear D gene. CDR1 and CDR2 (germline): SEHNR, FQNEAQ (reference sequence). V lost 1 base and J 0 bases, leaving 6 bases between the germline ends. The CDR3 consists of 14 residues. CDR3 residues: CASSLGGVNTEAFF. CDR3 DNA (partial): TGTGCCAGCAGCTTAGGCGGGGTGAACACTGAA.

This clone has at least ten counts. The read ends 3 residues before the CDR3 terminus; that terminus is restored from the germline J gene. This chain joins TRBV6-2 or TRBV6-3 and TRBJ2-7; 12 bases match TRBD1. The CDR3 length is 16 residues. V shed 8 bases, J shed 2 bases, and the junction held 10 bases outside the gene matches. The germline V gene encodes CDR1 MNHEY and CDR2 SVGEGT. CDR3 sequence reads: CASSRRDRGLPYEQYF. The covered CDR3 bases are TGTGCCAGCTCGCGACGGGACAGGGGGCTTCCCTACGAG.

This clone was recorded a few times. The CDR3 is cut off 3 residues early in the read; its end comes from the germline J gene. The chain has TRBV13 and TRBJ2-1; 10 nucleotides match TRBD1. Germline CDR1 is PRHDT and CDR2 is FYEKMQ (reference sequence). Trimming took 5 bases from V and 9 from J; bases not matched to a gene: 4. This CDR3 spans 13 amino acids. The part of the CDR3 DNA that was read is TGTGCCAGCAGCCCCCGGACAGGGGGTGAG. This translates into CASSPRTGGE. The full CDR3 reads CASSPRTGGEQFF. Variable domain in full (rest from reference TRBV13 and TRBJ2-1): AAGVIQSPRHLIKEKRETATLKCYPIPRHDTVYWYQQGPGQDPQFLISFYEKMQSDKGSIPDRFSAQQFSDYHSELNMSSLELGDSALYFCASSPRTGGEQFFGPGTRLTVL.

CDR3 sequence: CASSLRGSDGRPHFNTEAFF. CDR3 DNA, as far as it was read: TGTGCCAGCAGCTTAAGGGGCTCCGACGGACGCCCACATTTCAACACTGAA. The chain has TRBV7-3 and TRBJ1-1; the D gene is possibly TRBD1 (5 bases). The read gets to within 3 residues of the CDR3 end, and the germline J gene fills in the rest. V shed 1 base and J shed 2 bases, with 26 bases lying between them. CDR1 is SGHTA, CDR2 FQGTGA, per germline. The CDR3 runs 20 residues.

A remark on this clone: Coverage ceases 3 residues before the CDR3 finishes, and the germline J gene fills in the end. The chain joins TRBV29-1 to TRBJ2-7; 8 bases are a match to TRBD1. Germline trimming cut 7 bases from V and 6 bases from J; bases unmatched to any gene: 5. The CDR3 loop spans 11 amino acids. Per germline, CDR1 SQVTM and CDR2 ANQGSEA. CDR3 DNA (partial): TGCAGCGCCGGACAGGGTGCCGAG. Amino acid sequence: CSAGQGAE. The full CDR3 is CSAGQGAEQYF.

This clone turned up a few times. The CDR3 end lies 3 residues beyond the end of the read and is filled in from the germline J gene. This chain links TRBV2 with TRBJ1-6, with TRBD1 matching over 8 bases. V shed 6 bases and J 5 bases; nucleotides not matched to a gene: 6. Germline CDR1 SNHLY, CDR2 FYNNEI. The CDR3 runs to 15 residues. The CDR3 is CASRSDRGHNSPLHF. CDR3 bases read: TGTGCCAGCAGGTCCGACAGGGGACATAATTCACCC.

This clone was picked up many times. The read ends 3 residues early relative to the CDR3; the germline J gene fills the gap. The chain is built from TRBV7-2 and TRBJ1-1, with 7 bases identical to TRBD1. CDR1 SGHTA and CDR2 FQGNSA come from the germline V gene. V was clipped by 5 bases and J by 3 bases; unmatched bases: 6. The CDR3 sequence is 14 residues long. Here the CDR3 reads CASSLQGPDTEAFF. CDR3 DNA (partial): TGTGCCAGCAGCCTACAGGGGCCCGACACTGAA.

This CDR3 is CASSPTMETQYF. The part of the CDR3 DNA that was read is TGCGCCAGCAGCCCTACGATGGAGACC. The genes are TRBV5-1 and TRBJ2-5; D gene uncertain. The CDR3 extends 3 residues past the end of the read, so its final part is completed from the germline J gene. Deletions cut 4 bases from V and 5 bases from J, with 9 bases between. The CDR3 runs 12 residues. Germline V gene data show CDR1 as SGHRS and CDR2 as YFSETQ.

As concerns this clone: The CDR3 extends 3 residues past the end of the read, so its final part is completed from the germline J gene. V usage is TRBV6-2 or TRBV6-3 and J usage is TRBJ2-5, with D possibly TRBD1 on 6 matching bases. Trimming pared 5 bases from V and 4 bases from J, leaving 14 bases between. The germline CDR1 and CDR2 sequences are MNHEY and SVGEGT. The CDR3 has 14 residues. The CDR3 is CASSRAGERETQYF. The CDR3 bases that were read are TGTGCCAGCAGTAGAGCAGGGGAGAGAGAGACC.

This clone was seen ten or more times. The read halts 3 residues ahead of the CDR3 end, with the missing end drawn from the germline J gene. The rearrangement links TRBV5-1 to TRBJ2-2; possibly TRBD2 for D (6 bases). This CDR3 has 16 amino acids. Trimming stripped 4 bases from V and 4 bases from J, with 17 bases between. Per the germline V gene, CDR1 is SGHRS and CDR2 is YFSETQ. CDR3 protein: CASSERWGVSTGELFF. CDR3 DNA (partial): TGCGCCAGCAGCGAGCGGTGGGGGGTGAGCACCGGGGAG.

A word on this clone: The missing CDR3 end, 3 residues past where the read stops, is filled in from the germline J gene. The V and J genes are TRBV7-6 and TRBJ2-1; weak D call: TRBD1 (5 bases). The CDR3 runs to 16 residues. The V and J ends lost 0 bases and 4 bases respectively, with 13 bases between them. Germline CDR1 SGHVS, CDR2 FNYEAQ. The sequenced part of the CDR3 DNA is TGTGCCAGCAGCTTAGCGCCAGGGATGACGTACAATGAG. Translated, it gives CASSLAPGMTYNE. The whole CDR3 region reads CASSLAPGMTYNEQFF.

This clone occurred a few times. The read terminates 3 residues ahead of where the CDR3 ends, so the germline J gene completes it. The chain combines TRBV30 with TRBJ1-2; weak D call: TRBD1 (6 bases). Germline V gene data show CDR1 as GTSNPN and CDR2 as SVGIG (reference sequence). CDR3 length: 15 residues. The CDR3 loop reads CAWSRSDIRGRGYTF. The CDR3 bases that were read are TGTGCCTGGAGCCGATCGGACATCAGGGGAAGAGGC.

This clone was recorded many times. The read terminates 3 residues ahead of where the CDR3 ends, so the germline J gene completes it. The V call is TRBV10-3, the J call TRBJ2-3, with D tentatively TRBD1 (5 bases). This CDR3 has 12 amino acids. Germline V gene sequence: CDR1 ENHRY, CDR2 SYGVKD. V was trimmed by 3 bases and J by 6 bases, leaving 7 bases between them. CDR3: CAISDQGDTQYF. CDR3 DNA (partial): TGTGCCATCAGTGATCAGGGCGATACG.

About this clone: Read data end 3 residues before the CDR3 end; the end is taken from the germline J gene. The chain combines TRBV20-1 with TRBJ2-7, with 16 bases matching TRBD2. This CDR3 comprises 20 residues. Trimming removed 0 bases from V and 0 bases from J; junction bases left unmatched: 11. CDR1 and CDR2 (germline): DFQATT, SNEGSKA (reference sequence). CDR3 DNA (partial): TGCAGTGCTAGAGATGGGACCGGGACTAGCGGGGGGGTCTTCTCCTACGAG. It translates to CSARDGTGTSGGVFSYE. The whole CDR3 protein is CSARDGTGTSGGVFSYEQYF.

This clone is termed medium-sized. The read terminates 3 residues before the CDR3 end, so the remaining end is supplied by the germline J gene. The V gene is TRBV18, the J gene TRBJ1-2; TRBD1 agrees at 7 bases. Trimming cost V 2 bases and J 0 bases; bases outside gene matches: 3. The CDR3 loop spans 15 amino acids. Germline CDR1 reads KGHSH; CDR2 reads LQKENI. The sequenced part of the CDR3 DNA is TGTGCCAGCTCACCAACAGGGGAAGCTAACTATGGC. Translation gives CASSPTGEANYG. The whole CDR3 protein is CASSPTGEANYGYTF.

This clone was recorded many times. The CDR3 is cut off 3 residues early in the read; its end comes from the germline J gene. This chain links TRBV2 with TRBJ1-5; 8 nucleotides agree with TRBD1. The CDR3 covers 14 residues. CDR1 is SNHLY, CDR2 FYNNEI, per germline. The trim removed 7 bases at V and 5 bases at J, leaving 7 bases unmatched. The part of the CDR3 DNA that was read is TGTGCCAGCACTCCGACAGGGGAGGATCAGCCC. It translates to CASTPTGEDQP. From start to end, the CDR3 is CASTPTGEDQPQHF.

With regard to this clone: Read data end 3 residues before the CDR3 end; the end is taken from the germline J gene. The V call is TRBV30, the J call TRBJ2-7; 7 positions match TRBD2. The CDR3 extends over 15 amino acids. The V segment lost 5 bases and the J segment 0 bases; nucleotides outside the gene matches: 10. The germline gives CDR1 GTSNPN, CDR2 SVGIG (reference sequence). CDR3: CAWVPGRAGSYEQYF. Partial CDR3 DNA: TGTGCCTGGGTACCTGGGAGGGCGGGCTCCTACGAG.

This clone showed up just a few times. The read comes to an end 3 residues before the CDR3 does, leaving the germline J gene to fill in the end. The chain is built from TRBV7-2 and TRBJ2-2; 11 bases are a match to TRBD2. Germline-derived CDR1 and CDR2 are SGHTA and FQGNSA. Unmatched junction bases numbered 9, after V lost 11 bases and J lost 7 bases. CDR3 size: 14 residues. Incomplete CDR3 DNA: TGTGCCGGGTCGACTAGCGGGGCGTTCGGGGAG. This sequence encodes CAGSTSGAFGE. The entire CDR3 reads CAGSTSGAFGELFF.

Comments on this clone: The CDR3 end lies 3 residues beyond the end of the read and is filled in from the germline J gene. This chain joins TRBV7-2 and TRBJ2-4; 8 nucleotides agree with TRBD2. The CDR3 covers 13 residues. J lost 7 bases, V lost 4 bases, and 3 bases had no gene match. Germline loops: CDR1 SGHTA, CDR2 FQGNSA. The CDR3 region is CASSSGTRNIQYF. CDR3 bases read: TGTGCCAGCAGCTCCGGGACTAGGAACATT.

As to this clone: The read terminates 3 residues before the CDR3 end, so the remaining end is supplied by the germline J gene. The chain employs TRBV2 and TRBJ1-5; D is perhaps TRBD1 (6 bases). With 6 bases removed from V and 3 bases from J, the gap between germline ends came to 18 bases. In germline, CDR1 is SNHLY, CDR2 FYNNEI. The CDR3 consists of 16 residues. Incomplete CDR3 DNA: TGTGCCAGCAGCCGACGAGGGGGGGGATCCAATCAGCCC. It codes for CASSRRGGGSNQP. The full CDR3 protein is CASSRRGGGSNQPQHF.

This clone was detected a few times. The read ends 3 residues shy of where the CDR3 ends; the end is completed using the germline J gene. V is TRBV5-1 and J is TRBJ1-2; D is unclear. The CDR3 has 13 residues. Germline V gives CDR1 SGHRS, CDR2 YFSETQ. V lost 4 bases and J 7 bases, leaving 14 bases between the germline ends. Partial CDR3 DNA: TGCGCCAGCAGCCTGGAGCGGACGTTTGGC. This codes for CASSLERTFG. The whole CDR3 protein is CASSLERTFGYTF. The full variable domain, with the rest looked up from reference TRBV5-1 and TRBJ1-2, is KAGVTQTPRYLIKTRGQQVTLSCSPISGHRSVSWYQQTPGQGLQFLFEYFSETQRNKGNFPGRFSGRQFSNSRSEMNVSTLELGDSALYLCASSLERTFGYTFGSGTRLTVV.

Of note for this clone: The CDR3 extends 3 residues past the end of the read, so its final part is completed from the germline J gene. The J gene is TRBJ2-7, the V gene TRBV19; possible D gene TRBD1, 5 bases. Trimming removed 3 bases at V and 1 base at J, with 13 bases between. CDR1 and CDR2 from the germline V gene are LNHDA and SQIVND (reference sequence). CDR3 length equals 15 residues. The chain's CDR3 is CASSMGQSPSYEQYF. CDR3 bases read: TGTGCCAGTAGTATGGGGCAGTCACCTTCCTACGAG.

Ten or more counts support this clone. The sequence runs out 3 residues before the end of the CDR3; the remainder is reconstructed from the germline J gene. V and J are TRBV29-1 and TRBJ2-1; TRBD1 agrees at 8 bases. CDR1 and CDR2 (germline): SQVTM, ANQGSEA. This CDR3 has 14 residues. The junction had 10 bases not matched to a gene; V was cut back by 5 bases and J by 7 bases. The part of the CDR3 DNA that was read is TGCAGCGTTTACCCCTGGACAGGGAGAAATGAG. It encodes CSVYPWTGRNE. The CDR3 in its entirety is CSVYPWTGRNEQFF.

CDR3 DNA (partial): TGTGCCAGCAGCTTAGTACTGGACCAAGAGACC. Protein product: CASSLVLDQET. The full CDR3 reads CASSLVLDQETQYF. The chain recombines TRBV11-2 with TRBJ2-5, with D hard to call. The read comes to an end 3 residues before the CDR3 does, leaving the germline J gene to fill in the end. Trimming took 1 base from V and 0 from J, leaving 6 bases between them. This CDR3 comprises 14 residues. Germline CDR1 reads SGHAT; CDR2 reads FQNNGV.

This chain's CDR3 is CASSEFSYRTNSNQPQHF. CDR3 DNA, as far as it was read: TGTGCCAGCAGTGAATTCTCTTATAGGACTAATAGCAATCAGCCC. The chain is built from TRBV6-1 and TRBJ1-5; D ambiguous. Sequencing ends 3 residues short of the CDR3 end; the germline J gene provides the rest. Trimming left V 2 bases short and J 0 bases short, with 17 bases between. Germline CDR1 is MNHNS and CDR2 is SASEGT. This CDR3 is built from 18 residues.

Remarks on this clone: The read terminates 3 residues ahead of where the CDR3 ends, so the germline J gene completes it. The chain recombines TRBV30 with TRBJ2-1; 7 bases are a match to TRBD1. The junction had 6 bases not matched to a gene; V was cut back by 2 bases and J by 5 bases. This CDR3 has 14 residues. Looked up from germline, CDR1 is GTSNPN and CDR2 is SVGIG (reference sequence). The CDR3 sequence is CAWSLGQVNNEQFF. The covered CDR3 bases are TGTGCCTGGAGTCTCGGACAGGTGAACAATGAG.

A note on this clone: The read terminates 3 residues before the CDR3 end, so the remaining end is supplied by the germline J gene. The chain combines TRBV30 with TRBJ2-2; 8 bases are shared with TRBD1. V gave up 5 bases and J gave up 6 bases; unmatched junction bases: 8. This CDR3 is built from 14 residues. From germline, CDR1 is GTSNPN and CDR2 SVGIG (reference sequence). The CDR3 loop is CAWVRDRYPGELFF. The sequenced CDR3 bases are TGTGCCTGGGTCCGGGACAGGTATCCCGGGGAG.

Notes on this clone: The CDR3 end lies 3 residues beyond the end of the read and is filled in from the germline J gene. V and J are TRBV19 and TRBJ1-1; maybe TRBD1 (5 bases). Germline loops: CDR1 LNHDA, CDR2 SQIVND (reference sequence). CDR3 length: 15 amino acids. V was trimmed by 5 bases and J by 6 bases, leaving 19 bases between them. The sequenced part of the CDR3 DNA is TGTGCCAGTAGTGCGATAGGGCAGGGTGGCCCTGAA. As protein: CASSAIGQGGPE. The full CDR3 is CASSAIGQGGPEAFF.